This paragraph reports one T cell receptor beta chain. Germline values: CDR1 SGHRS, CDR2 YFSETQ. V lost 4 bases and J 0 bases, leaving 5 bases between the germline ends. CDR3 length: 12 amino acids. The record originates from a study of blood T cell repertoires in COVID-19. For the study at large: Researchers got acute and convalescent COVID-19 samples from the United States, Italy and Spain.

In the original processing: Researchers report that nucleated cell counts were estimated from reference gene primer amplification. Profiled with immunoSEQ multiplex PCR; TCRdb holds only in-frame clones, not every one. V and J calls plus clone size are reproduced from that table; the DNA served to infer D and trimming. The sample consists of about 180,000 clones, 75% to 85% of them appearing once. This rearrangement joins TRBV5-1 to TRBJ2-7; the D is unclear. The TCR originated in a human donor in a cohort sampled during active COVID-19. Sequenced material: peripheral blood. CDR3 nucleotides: TGCGCCAGCAGCCTTAGCTCCTACGAGCAGTACTTC. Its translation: CASSLSSYEQYF.